Each of the 16 T cell receptor beta chains below was sequenced from the same sample in a study of shared clonotypes between healthy human individuals. The table came from immunoSEQ multiplex PCR; TCRdb's copy has only in-frame clones and leaves some out. Among about 2.3 million clones, 80% to 95% were seen once, and the ten largest hold roughly 0.36%. The specimen sequenced was naive CD4+ T cells from PBMCs. The subset was: CD45RA+ positively selected. The receptors shown here come from a man younger than 35 in good health. Some clones in this sample may be carry-over from other donors' samples.

This chain uses TRBV29-1 with TRBJ2-3, with 9 bases aligning to TRBD2. J lost 3 bases, V lost 7 bases, and 14 bases had no gene match. From germline, CDR1 is SQVTM and CDR2 ANQGSEA. This CDR3 is 16 amino acids long. Here the CDR3 reads CSDKGGLAGATDTQYF. The CDR3 nucleotides read TGCAGCGACAAGGGAGGATTAGCGGGAGCAACAGATACGCAGTATTTT.

The chain joins TRBV11-1 to TRBJ1-1; tentative D call: TRBD1 (5 bases). The germline V and J ends were trimmed by 4 bases and 1 base, with 10 bases remaining between them. Germline CDR1 SGHAT, CDR2 FQDESV (reference sequence). This CDR3 contains 14 residues. In DNA, the CDR3 is TGTGCCAGCAGCTCCGACAGATGGAACACTGAAGCTTTCTTT. This codes for CASSSDRWNTEAFF.

The rearrangement links TRBV14 to TRBJ2-5, with D perhaps given as TRBD1 or TRBD2 (5 bases each). CDR1 is SGHDN, CDR2 FVKESK, per germline. Trimming removed 4 bases from V and 7 bases from J, with 19 bases in between. The CDR3 runs to 15 residues. The CDR3 region is CASSLGEGSWGTQYF. In DNA, the CDR3 is TGTGCCAGCAGCCTTGGAGAGGGGTCATGGGGGACCCAGTACTTC.

The rearrangement links TRBV7-3 to TRBJ2-1; D is undetermined. The CDR3 loop spans 14 amino acids. Trimming pared 2 bases from V and 5 bases from J, leaving 10 bases between. The germline CDR1 and CDR2 sequences are SGHTA and FQGTGA. The CDR3 loop is CASSLPGRDNEQFF. In DNA, the CDR3 is TGTGCCAGCAGCTTACCTGGACGGGACAATGAGCAGTTCTTC. The whole variable domain, filled in from reference TRBV7-3 and TRBJ2-1, reads GAGVSQTPSNKVTEKGKYVELRCDPISGHTALYWYRQSLGQGPEFLIYFQGTGAADDSGLPNDRFFAVRPEGSVSTLKIQRTERGDSAVYLCASSLPGRDNEQFFGPGTRLTVL.

CDR3 nucleotides: TGTGCCAGCTCACCAGGGTTAGGAGTCAACCCCAAAGGAGCTTTCTTT. Its translation: CASSPGLGVNPKGAFF. The chain recombines TRBV18 with TRBJ1-1; no clear D. This CDR3 contains 16 residues. V lost 2 bases and J 10 bases, leaving 23 bases between the germline ends. CDR1 is KGHSH, CDR2 LQKENI, per germline.

About this clone: The same CDR3 arises from other DNA sequences in this sample as well. V gene TRBV28 combines with J gene TRBJ1-2; unclear D gene. The CDR3 spans 12 residues. Germline CDR1 MDHEN, CDR2 SYDVKM. The V gene lost 2 bases and the J gene lost 3 bases, with 4 bases spanning the gap. The CDR3 DNA reads as TGTGCCAGCAGTTTACAGGACTATGGCTACACCTTC. Protein sequence: CASSLQDYGYTF.

The genes are TRBV11-2 and TRBJ1-1; 7 nucleotides line up with TRBD1. Germline CDR1 reads SGHAT; CDR2 reads FQNNGV. The V gene end was trimmed by 1 base and the J gene end by 9 bases; junction bases not matched to a gene: 11. The CDR3 consists of 15 residues. CDR3 nucleotides: TGTGCCAGCAGCTTAGTGAGACAGGGCTTGCCTAAAGCTTTCTTT. It is translated as CASSLVRQGLPKAFF.

The chain recombines TRBV5-1 with TRBJ1-4, with 12 nucleotides matching TRBD1. Germline lookup yields CDR1 SGHRS and CDR2 YFSETQ. Unmatched junction bases numbered 7, after V lost 2 bases and J lost 8 bases. The CDR3 spans 16 residues. CDR3 region: CASSFVGQGAREKLFF. Here the CDR3 DNA reads TGCGCCAGCAGCTTCGTGGGACAGGGGGCGCGGGAAAAACTGTTTTTT.

The chain couples TRBV6-1 to TRBJ1-5, with D tentatively TRBD1 (5 bases). The CDR3 has 11 amino acids. V dropped 6 bases and J dropped 7 bases, with 7 bases sitting between them. Per the germline V gene, CDR1 is MNHNS and CDR2 is SASEGT. Here the CDR3 reads CASSGGQPQHF. CDR3 sequence (DNA): TGTGCCAGCAGCGGGGGGCAGCCCCAGCATTTT.

This chain uses TRBV5-4 with TRBJ2-3; 7 nucleotides line up with TRBD2. Trimming at V came to 4 bases and at J to 5 bases, leaving 4 bases not matched to a gene. This CDR3 has 13 residues. Germline assignment: CDR1 SGHNT and CDR2 YYREEE (reference sequence). The CDR3 here is CASSLRGEDTQYF. The CDR3 DNA is TGTGCCAGCAGCCTTCGGGGGGAAGATACGCAGTATTTT. The full variable domain, its missing parts supplied by reference TRBV5-4 and TRBJ2-3, is ETGVTQSPTHLIKTRGQQVTLRCSSQSGHNTVSWYQQALGQGPQFIFQYYREEENGRGNFPPRFSGLQFPNYSSELNVNALELDDSALYLCASSLRGEDTQYFGPGTRLTVL.

This chain links TRBV15 with TRBJ1-5; 8 nucleotides match TRBD1. The germline gives CDR1 LNHNV, CDR2 YYDKDF (reference sequence). V lost 0 bases and J lost 7; bases outside the gene matches: 5. The CDR3 covers 15 residues. The DNA of the CDR3 is TGTGCCACCAGCAGAGATGGACAGGGTTGGCAGCCCCAGCATTTT. This encodes CATSRDGQGWQPQHF.

The J gene is TRBJ2-3, the V gene TRBV5-6, with D perhaps TRBD2 (5 bases). V was trimmed by 6 bases and J by 2 bases, leaving 19 bases between them. This CDR3 contains 16 residues. The germline CDR1 and CDR2 sequences are SGHDT and YYEEEE. The CDR3 coding sequence is TGTGCCAGCACCTTCTTGAGTGGCGGGCTCACAGATACGCAGTATTTT. Translating gives CASTFLSGGLTDTQYF. Combining the CDR3 with reference TRBV5-6 and TRBJ2-3 gives the whole variable domain DAGVTQSPTHLIKTRGQQVTLRCSPKSGHDTVSWYQQALGQGPQFIFQYYEEEERQRGNFPDRFSGHQFPNYSSELNVNALLLGDSALYLCASTFLSGGLTDTQYFGPGTRLTVL.

This rearrangement joins TRBV19 to TRBJ1-5; no reliable D call. V was shortened by 8 bases and J by 2 bases, with 7 bases between the two germline ends. Germline loops: CDR1 LNHDA, CDR2 SQIVND (reference sequence). This CDR3 region has 12 residues. CDR3 region: CASQSGNQPQHF. In nucleotides, the CDR3 is TGTGCCAGTCAGTCTGGCAATCAGCCCCAGCATTTT.

This clone was counted a few times. The chain recombines TRBV9 with TRBJ1-1, with D perhaps TRBD1 (6 bases). Germline V gene lookup returns CDR1 SGDLS and CDR2 YYNGEE. This CDR3 region has 14 residues. V lost 2 bases and J 1 base, leaving 9 bases between the germline ends. In DNA, the CDR3 is TGTGCCAGCAGCGTCACAGGGAGGAACACTGAAGCTTTCTTT. It translates to CASSVTGRNTEAFF.

This clone was found once. The chain uses TRBV6-6 and TRBJ1-1, with no clear D. This CDR3 has 13 residues. Germline assignment: CDR1 MNHNY and CDR2 SVGAGI (reference sequence). Trimming took 6 bases from V and 1 from J, leaving 9 bases between them. The CDR3 coding sequence is TGTGCCAGCAGGTTAGAGTCGAACACTGAAGCTTTCTTT. It is translated as CASRLESNTEAFF.

The chain carries TRBV28 and TRBJ2-1; 12 positions agree with TRBD2. With V trimmed by 5 bases and J by 14 bases, 13 bases remained unmatched. The CDR3 is made up of 15 amino acids. Per germline, CDR1 MDHEN and CDR2 SYDVKM. The DNA for the CDR3 is TGTGCCAGCAGTCTCTGGGCTAGCGGGAGGGCCTGGAAGTTCTTC. Amino acids: CASSLWASGRAWKFF.